This TCR beta chain was captured in a study of shared clonotypes between healthy human individuals. Trimming cost V 3 bases and J 6 bases; bases outside gene matches: 10. In germline, CDR1 is MNHEY, CDR2 SMNVEV (reference sequence). The CDR3 is made up of 17 amino acids. Sequencing was performed with immunoSEQ multiplex PCR; in TCRdb, only in-frame clones are kept and a portion is missing. The sample records some 550,000 clones, more than 95% being singletons. The clonotype comes from a woman in her 30s in good health. The rearrangement links TRBV27 to TRBJ1-4, with TRBD1 identical over 10 bases. The sequenced material came from naive CD4+ T cells sorted from blood. Indicated subset: CD45RA+ positively selected. As DNA, the CDR3 is TGTGCCAGCAGTTTTTCGACAGGGGGCGCCCGGGATGAAAAACTGTTTTTT. Its translation: CASSFSTGGARDEKLFF.